The present T cell receptor (beta chain) was sequenced within a study of T cell responses to AZD1222 COVID-19 vaccine. This table comes from immunoSEQ multiplex PCR, and its TCRdb copy is limited to in-frame clones, with some not included. The data show tens of thousands of clones, roughly 84% seen once. General observations from the study: A mostly white British donor set with more females was recruited, and clonal diversity was possibly underestimated. Vaccine-associated CD4 TCRs spanned spike, dominant at 160-218 and 743-854. Spike-specific TCR breadth rose after two AZD1222 doses, and depth rose as well. Only a handful of AZD1222 recipients, six or seven in all, had baseline seropositivity.

The germline gives CDR1 LGHDT, CDR2 YNNKEL (reference sequence). CDR3 length equals 15 residues. Trimming cost V 0 bases and J 12 bases, with 20 bases left between them. This clone has a single count. The target antigen is unknown. This receptor was obtained from an adult in good health. The chain combines TRBV3-1 (or the pseudogene TRBV3-2) with TRBJ1-1; a weak D match, TRBD1 (6 bases). The sequences come from peripheral blood, collected on day 0 of AZD1222 vaccination. The CDR3 loop is CASSQDISGGRETFF. DNA of the CDR3: TGTGCCAGCAGCCAAGATATTTCCGGGGGCAGGGAGACTTTCTTT.